This TCR beta chain was recovered during a study of blood T cell repertoires in COVID-19. The wider study: T cells, B-cell-depleted T cells, or PBMCs supplied cDNA or gDNA.

Trimming pared 5 bases from V and 7 bases from J, leaving 11 bases between. The CDR3 is 12 residues long. CDR1 is SEHNR, CDR2 FQNEAQ, per germline (reference sequence). Across about two dozen US areas, participants ranged in age from about 18 to 100 years. Cohorts were based on clinical histories the participants reported. Original analysis: Estimation of nucleated cell counts was performed using reference gene primer amplification. Using immunoSEQ multiplex PCR, the repertoire was profiled, and TCRdb retains in-frame clones only, with some absent. The D gene and trimming were derived from the DNA, and the V and J assignments and clone size from that table. The sample lists 300,000 or so clones; 86% were seen once.

The chain links TRBV7-9 to TRBJ1-1, with a possible D match to TRBD1 (6 bases). The sample consisted of PBMCs or T cells enriched from blood (not recorded which). This TCR was recovered from a woman aged 18-35 years who had recovered from COVID-19. The CDR3 here is CASSPGGGEAFF. DNA of the CDR3: TGTGCCAGCAGCCCTGGGGGCGGTGAAGCTTTCTTT. Filled out from reference TRBV7-9 and TRBJ1-1, the complete variable domain reads DTGVSQNPRHKITKRGQNVTFRCDPISEHNRLYWYRQTLGQGPEFLTYFQNEAQLEKSRLLSDRFSAERPKGSFSTLEIQRTEQGDSAMYLCASSPGGGEAFFGQGTRLTVV.